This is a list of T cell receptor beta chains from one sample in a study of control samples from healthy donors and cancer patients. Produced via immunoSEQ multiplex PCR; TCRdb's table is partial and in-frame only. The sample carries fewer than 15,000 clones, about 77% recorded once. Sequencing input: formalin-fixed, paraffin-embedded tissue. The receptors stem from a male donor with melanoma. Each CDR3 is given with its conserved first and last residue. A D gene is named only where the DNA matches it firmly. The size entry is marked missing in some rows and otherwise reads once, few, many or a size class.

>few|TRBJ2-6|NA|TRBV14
TGTGCCAGCAGCCAAGCGACGACAGCTGGGGCCAACGTCCTGACTTTC
CASSQATTAGANVLTF
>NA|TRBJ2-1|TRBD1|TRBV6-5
TGTGCCAGCAGGCTGGTGACAGGGGTGTATGAGCAGTTCTTC
CASRLVTGVYEQFF
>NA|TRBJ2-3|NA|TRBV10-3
TGTGCCATCGGCAGGCAAGATACGCAGTATTTT
CAIGRQDTQYF
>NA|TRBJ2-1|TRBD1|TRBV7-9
TGTGCCAGCAGCCGGGGACAGGGAGACAATGAGCAGTTCTTC
CASSRGQGDNEQFF
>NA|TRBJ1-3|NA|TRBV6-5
TGTGCCAGCAGCGTTTCTGGAAACACCATATATTTT
CASSVSGNTIYF
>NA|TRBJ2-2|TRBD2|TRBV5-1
TGCGCCAGCAGCTTTACCCTAGCGGGGACCGGGGAGCTGTTTTTT
CASSFTLAGTGELFF
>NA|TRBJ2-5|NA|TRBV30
TGTGCCTCATACCTCGGAGGAGAGACCCAGTACTTC
CASYLGGETQYF
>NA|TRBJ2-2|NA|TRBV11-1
TGTGCCAGCAGCTTATCAAACACCGGGGAGCTGTTTTTT
CASSLSNTGELFF
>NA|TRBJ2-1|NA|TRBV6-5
TGTGCCAGCAGTTACTCTGCTGAGCAGTTCTTC
CASSYSAEQFF
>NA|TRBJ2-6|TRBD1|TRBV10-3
TGTGCCATCAGTAGACAGGGCACGGTTCCTGGGGCCAACGTCCTGACTTTC
CAISRQGTVPGANVLTF
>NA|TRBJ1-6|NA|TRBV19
TGTGCCAGTAGACCACGAAGTAAAAATTCACCCCTCCACTTT
CASRPRSKNSPLHF
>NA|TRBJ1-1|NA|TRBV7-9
TGTGCCAGCAGCTTAGGACAGCCTTACACTGAAGCTTTCTTT
CASSLGQPYTEAFF
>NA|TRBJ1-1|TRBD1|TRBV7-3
TGTGCCAGCAGCGCGACAGGGGTCAGCGCTGAAGCTTTCTTT
CASSATGVSAEAFF
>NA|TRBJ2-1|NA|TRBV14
TGTGCCAGCAGCCAAGACCCCGTCGGGGCCCGACAGAGCTCCTACAATGAGCAGTTCTTC
CASSQDPVGARQSSYNEQFF
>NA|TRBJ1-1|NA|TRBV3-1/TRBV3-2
TGTGCCAGCAGCCAAAAGCAGAACACTGAAGCTTTCTTT
CASSQKQNTEAFF
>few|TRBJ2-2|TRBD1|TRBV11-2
TGTGCCAGCAGCCTACTTGGACAGGTGAAAGGCGGGGAGCTGTTTTTT
CASSLLGQVKGGELFF
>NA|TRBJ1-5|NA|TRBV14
TGTGCCAGCAGCCAAGACGGGTTCAATCAGCCCCAGCATTTT
CASSQDGFNQPQHF
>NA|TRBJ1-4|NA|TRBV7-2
TGTGCCAGCAGCTTAGGGGGCATTGAAAAACTGTTTTTT
CASSLGGIEKLFF